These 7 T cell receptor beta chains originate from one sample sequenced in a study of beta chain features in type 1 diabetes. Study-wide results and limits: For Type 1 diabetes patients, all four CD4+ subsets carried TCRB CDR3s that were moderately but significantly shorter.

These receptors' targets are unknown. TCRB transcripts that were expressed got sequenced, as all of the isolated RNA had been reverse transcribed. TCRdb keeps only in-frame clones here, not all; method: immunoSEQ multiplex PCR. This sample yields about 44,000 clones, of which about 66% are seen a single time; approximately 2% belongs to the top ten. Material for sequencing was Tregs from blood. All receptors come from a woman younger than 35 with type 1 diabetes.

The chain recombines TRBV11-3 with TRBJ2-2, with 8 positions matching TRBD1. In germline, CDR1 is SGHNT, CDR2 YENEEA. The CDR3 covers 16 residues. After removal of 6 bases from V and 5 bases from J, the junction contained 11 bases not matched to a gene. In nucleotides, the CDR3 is TGTGCCAGCAGGAGACACGGGACAGGATCGACCGGGGAGCTGTTTTTT. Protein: CASRRHGTGSTGELFF.

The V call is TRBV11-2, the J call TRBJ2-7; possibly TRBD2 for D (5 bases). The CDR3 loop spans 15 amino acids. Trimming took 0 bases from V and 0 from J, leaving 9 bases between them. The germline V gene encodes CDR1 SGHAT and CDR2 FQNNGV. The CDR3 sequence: CASSLDGEPSYEQYF. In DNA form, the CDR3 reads TGTGCCAGCAGCTTAGACGGGGAGCCCTCCTACGAGCAGTACTTC.

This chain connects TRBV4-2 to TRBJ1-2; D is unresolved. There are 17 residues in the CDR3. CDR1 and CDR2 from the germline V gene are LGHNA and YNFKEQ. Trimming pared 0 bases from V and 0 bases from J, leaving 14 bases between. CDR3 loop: CASSQERVLTSNYGYTF. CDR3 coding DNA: TGTGCCAGCAGCCAAGAGAGGGTCCTAACCTCTAACTATGGCTACACCTTC.

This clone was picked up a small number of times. The CDR3 nucleotides are TGCGCCAGCAGCTTTACAAGGAACACTGAAGCTTTCTTT. It yields the protein CASSFTRNTEAFF. The gene calls are TRBV5-1 and TRBJ1-1; no firm D call. The CDR3 contains 13 residues. V lost 2 bases, J lost 1 base, and 6 bases lay in between. CDR1 is SGHRS, CDR2 YFSETQ, per germline.

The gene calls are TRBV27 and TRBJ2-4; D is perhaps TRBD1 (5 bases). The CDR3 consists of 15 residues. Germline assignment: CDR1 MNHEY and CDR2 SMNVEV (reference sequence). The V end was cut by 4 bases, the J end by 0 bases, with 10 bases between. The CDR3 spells CASSSLGLAKNIQYF. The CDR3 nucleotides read TGTGCCAGCAGTTCTTTGGGGCTAGCCAAAAACATTCAGTACTTC.

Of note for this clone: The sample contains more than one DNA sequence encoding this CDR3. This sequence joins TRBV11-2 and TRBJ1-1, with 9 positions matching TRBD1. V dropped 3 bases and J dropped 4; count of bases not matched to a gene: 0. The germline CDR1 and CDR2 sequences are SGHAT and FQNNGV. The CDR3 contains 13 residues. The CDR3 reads CASSLTGGTEAFF. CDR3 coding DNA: TGTGCCAGCAGCTTGACAGGGGGCACTGAAGCTTTCTTT.

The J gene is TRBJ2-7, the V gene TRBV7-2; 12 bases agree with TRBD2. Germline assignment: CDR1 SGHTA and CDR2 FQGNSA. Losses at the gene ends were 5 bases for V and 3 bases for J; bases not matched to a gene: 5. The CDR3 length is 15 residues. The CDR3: CASSPPGLAGYEQYF. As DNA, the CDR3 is TGTGCCAGCAGCCCGCCGGGACTAGCGGGCTACGAGCAGTACTTC.